Listed below are T cell receptor beta chains from one sample, sequenced in a study of cytomegalovirus exposure and HLA in healthy donors. The repertoire was sequenced with immunoSEQ multiplex PCR; TCRdb's copy has only in-frame clones and lacks some. The table has 80,000 to 100,000 clones, 75% to 85% seen once. Sequencing was performed on PBMCs. The receptors stem from a male donor in good health and CMV-seropositive. The conserved cysteine and the conserved F or W are not part of the CDR3 here.

length	V	J	CDR3
13	TRBV7-2	TRBJ2-5	ASSIDRVRQETQY
14	TRBV27	TRBJ2-1	ASSSLAGGAYNEQF
12	TRBV5-1	TRBJ2-5	ASSLTGRQETQY
12	TRBV2	TRBJ1-1	ASSQGTRNTEAF
13	TRBV28	TRBJ2-7	ASSSSSGGRVEQY
13	TRBV4-2	TRBJ2-3	ASSQEGGLRGTQY
14	TRBV19	TRBJ1-1	ASSTPGQPLNTEAF
16	TRBV27	TRBJ1-6	ASSLGRSGGPYNSPLH
10	TRBV29-1	TRBJ2-7	SVADRTYEQY
13	TRBV7-9	TRBJ1-4	ASSLVTGLNEKLF
11	TRBV2	TRBJ1-1	ASSSDKNTEAF
13	TRBV4-2	TRBJ1-5	ASSQHTGNNQPQH
13	TRBV5-6	TRBJ1-1	ASSLAPQGLAEAF
12	TRBV7-3	TRBJ1-2	ASSLNRAGNGYT
13	TRBV6-5	TRBJ1-6	ASGSRQGYNSPLH
16	TRBV5-1	TRBJ2-5	ASSFGQGIVLGQETQY
15	TRBV4-1	TRBJ1-1	ASSQGYRGHLNTEAF
12	TRBV5-1	TRBJ1-1	ASSRGQGASEAF
11	TRBV11-2	TRBJ2-5	ASSLPRSYTQY
12	TRBV15	TRBJ1-3	ATSRGLAGNTIY
12	TRBV5-1	TRBJ1-4	ASARQADNEKLF
13	TRBV21-1	TRBJ1-4	ASSPSRGTNEKLF
14	TRBV5-1	TRBJ2-2	ASSSFSGLNTGELF
15	TRBV4-1	TRBJ2-2	ASSQEETSGGKGELF
13	TRBV4-1	TRBJ1-2	ASSQGVQGEYGYT
12	TRBV5-1	TRBJ1-2	ASSGGRGFYGYT
12	TRBV30	TRBJ1-5	AWSGAGVLQPQH
11	TRBV29-1	TRBJ2-7	SVGWTGESEQY
13	TRBV7-3	TRBJ1-1	ASSQTGNGNTEAF
11	TRBV10-1	TRBJ1-1	ASKGQGASEAF
9	TRBV29-1	TRBJ1-1	SVERNTEAF
14	TRBV30	TRBJ1-6	AWAGTTGHWNSPLH
14	TRBV2	TRBJ1-3	ASNPTDGLSGNTIY
13	TRBV19	TRBJ1-5	ASKPPGGRNQPQH
13	TRBV4-2	TRBJ2-7	ASSQDREGAYEQY
14	TRBV4-3	TRBJ2-2	ASSHPRGANTGELF
11	TRBV7-2	TRBJ2-6	ASEGSGANVLT
10	TRBV7-2	TRBJ1-6	ASSLQNSPLH
11	TRBV6-5	TRBJ2-3	ASSYQETDTQY
13	TRBV6-1	TRBJ1-2	ASSEIRGANYGYT
14	TRBV6-6	TRBJ2-7	ASSNPRQGARNEQY
14	TRBV7-6	TRBJ2-5	ASSLAGKGVQETQY
11	TRBV29-1	TRBJ2-7	SVVGQGGYEQY
12	TRBV5-1	TRBJ2-5	ASSLDYLGQTQY
11	TRBV30	TRBJ1-6	AWSGDKYSPLH
13	TRBV6-1	TRBJ1-5	ASSATGGGHQPQH
12	TRBV25-1	TRBJ1-6	ASKETALNSPLH
10	TRBV29-1	TRBJ2-7	SVVGLTYEQY
13	TRBV25-1	TRBJ2-3	ASSDRGRATDTQY
12	TRBV5-1	TRBJ2-2	ASVPSGGAGELF
14	TRBV14	TRBJ2-7	ASSQGGGGLTYEQY
11	TRBV12-5	TRBJ2-5	ASGLVQTDRRY